These 10 T cell receptor beta chains came from one sample sequenced in a study of blood T cell repertoires in COVID-19. Measured with immunoSEQ multiplex PCR; TCRdb has only the in-frame clones, and not every one. This sample has some 240,000 clones, with around 80% found just once. Sequenced sample: PBMCs or T cells enriched from blood (not recorded which). These receptors came from a man between 25 and 39 years old with acute COVID-19.

The genes are TRBV11-2 and TRBJ2-1; 8 nucleotides line up with TRBD2. Germline CDR1 is SGHAT and CDR2 is FQNNGV. V lost 1 base, J lost 6 bases, and 5 bases stayed unmatched. This CDR3 is built from 15 residues. CDR3 residues: CASSLGGGRVNEQFF. The CDR3 DNA reads TGTGCCAGCAGCTTAGGCGGGGGGCGCGTCAATGAGCAGTTCTTC.

V and J are TRBV15 and TRBJ1-4, with D tentatively TRBD1 (6 bases). Per germline, CDR1 LNHNV and CDR2 YYDKDF (reference sequence). This CDR3 contains 16 residues. V was cut by 0 bases and J by 4 bases, with 12 bases left in between. Written as DNA, the CDR3 is TGTGCCACCAGCAGAGATTACAGGGAAAGTAATGAAAAACTGTTTTTT. The encoded protein is CATSRDYRESNEKLFF.

This clone occurred a few times. In DNA form, the CDR3 reads TGTGCCAGCAGTCGTCTCCCGGATACGCAGTATTTT. Amino acids: CASSRLPDTQYF. The V gene is TRBV28, the J gene TRBJ2-3; D is unclear. CDR1 is MDHEN, CDR2 SYDVKM, per germline. V gave up 5 bases and J gave up 6 bases, with 9 bases separating them. The CDR3 has 12 amino acids.

The sample holds one count of this clone. The chain carries TRBV24-1 and TRBJ1-2, with D maybe TRBD1 (5 bases). Trimming left V 4 bases short and J 0 bases short, with 14 bases between. Germline values: CDR1 KGHDR, CDR2 SFDVKD. The CDR3 contains 16 residues. The CDR3 spells CATSDPRGTSNYGYTF. In DNA form, the CDR3 reads TGTGCCACCAGTGACCCGCGGGGGACTTCTAACTATGGCTACACCTTC.

The rearrangement links TRBV5-4 to TRBJ1-1; a weak D match, TRBD1 (6 bases). CDR1 is SGHNT, CDR2 YYREEE, per germline (reference sequence). V was clipped by 4 bases and J by 2 bases, with 18 bases between them. CDR3 length: 16 residues. CDR3 residues: CASSRRQGLQNTEAFF. The CDR3 DNA sequence: TGTGCCAGCAGCCGGCGTCAGGGGTTACAAAACACTGAAGCTTTCTTT.

The V and J genes are TRBV9 and TRBJ2-3; D perhaps matches TRBD2 (5 bases). V lost 0 bases, J lost 12 bases, and 23 bases lay in between. The CDR3 loop spans 16 amino acids. The V gene's germline CDR1 is SGDLS and CDR2 YYNGEE. In DNA form, the CDR3 reads TGTGCCAGCAGCGTAGTGGGTAGCGTGCAAATGAAAATTCAGTATTTT. It codes for CASSVVGSVQMKIQYF.

The gene calls are TRBV9 and TRBJ2-2; TRBD2 aligns across 10 bases. The CDR3 totals 18 residues. J gave up 7 bases and V 0 bases, and 12 bases lay outside the gene matches. In germline, CDR1 is SGDLS, CDR2 YYNGEE. CDR3 nucleotide sequence: TGTGCCAGCAGCGTAGGAGGCAGGAGCGGGAGGGCTAGCGGGGAGCTGTTTTTT. Protein sequence: CASSVGGRSGRASGELFF. Full variable domain (remainder filled in from reference TRBV9 and TRBJ2-2): DSGVTQTPKHLITATGQRVTLRCSPRSGDLSVYWYQQSLDQGLQFLIQYYNGEERAKGNILERFSAQQFPDLHSELNLSSLELGDSALYFCASSVGGRSGRASGELFFGEGSRLTVL.

CDR3 in amino acids: CASSLAVFTLVSNQPQHF. In nucleotides, the CDR3 is TGTGCCAGCAGCTTGGCGGTATTCACCCTCGTCTCCAATCAGCCCCAGCATTTT. V and J are TRBV5-5 and TRBJ1-5; D uncertain. CDR1 and CDR2 (germline): SGHKS, YYEKEE (reference sequence). This CDR3 has 18 residues. The V end lost 0 bases, the J end lost 3 bases, and 19 bases lay between the germline ends.

The gene calls are TRBV5-1 and TRBJ1-6; D might be TRBD1 (6 bases). With 3 bases removed from V and 7 bases from J, the gap between germline ends came to 14 bases. The CDR3 totals 15 residues. Germline lookup yields CDR1 SGHRS and CDR2 YFSETQ. The CDR3 protein is CASSWGHRENSPLHF. The CDR3 coding sequence is TGCGCCAGCAGCTGGGGACACCGAGAGAATTCACCCCTCCACTTT.

In DNA form, the CDR3 reads TGTGCCACCAGCACAGGGGGCTACACTGAAGCTTTCTTT. This sequence encodes CATSTGGYTEAFF. This chain uses TRBV15 with TRBJ1-1; 8 positions match TRBD1. In germline, CDR1 is LNHNV, CDR2 YYDKDF (reference sequence). The ends lost 4 bases at V and 3 bases at J; junction bases unmatched: 1. There are 13 residues in the CDR3.